Each of the 22 T cell receptor beta chains below was sequenced from the same sample in a study of T-cell reconstitution after alpha-beta-depleted transplantation in children (dated by TCRdb to about 2016). Libraries were made using PCR. The instrument was an Illumina HiSeq 2500. TCR libraries were prepared with molecular barcoding, using unique molecular identifiers to normalize TCRbeta repertoire quantification. TCRdb ran its own pipeline on the public reads, namely fastp trimming at Q25 and MiXCR clone calling, and kept in-frame beta chains. Each CDR3 protein appears once, grouped with its most common genes and DNA. Recorded for this sample are 490,000 or so distinct CDR3 sequences; roughly an eighth of them occurred a single time. In total, the top ten clones hold under 7% of the sample. The source material was PBMCs from the stem cell graft donor, sampled from the stem cell graft. The receptors shown here come from a human donor who donated a stem cell graft to a child with combined immunodeficiency.

The rearrangement links TRBV5-1 to TRBJ1-5; possible D gene TRBD1, 5 bases. V was cut by 4 bases and J by 2 bases, with 13 bases left in between. CDR3 length: 15 residues. CDR1 is SGHRS, CDR2 YFSETQ, per germline. The CDR3 DNA reads TGCGCCAGCAGCCTTGACAGTCGGGGCAATCAGCCCCAGCATTTT. Residues: CASSLDSRGNQPQHF. Variable domain in full (rest from reference TRBV5-1 and TRBJ1-5): KAGVTQTPRYLIKTRGQQVTLSCSPISGHRSVSWYQQTPGQGLQFLFEYFSETQRNKGNFPGRFSGRQFSNSRSEMNVSTLELGDSALYLCASSLDSRGNQPQHFGDGTRLSIL.

The sample holds a few counts of this clonotype. The chain has TRBV6-6 and TRBJ2-5; no definite D call. The CDR3 sequence is 13 residues long. CDR1 MNHNY and CDR2 SVGAGI come from the germline V gene (reference sequence). Between the trimmed V and J ends, which lost 1 base and 5 bases, there was a span of 8 bases. CDR3 sequence reads: CASSYWVRETQYF. CDR3 in DNA: TGTGCCAGCAGTTACTGGGTCCGGGAGACCCAGTACTTC.

In this sample, this clonotype turned up a few times. The chain uses TRBV7-2 and TRBJ2-5; perhaps TRBD1 as D (5 bases). The V end was cut by 2 bases, the J end by 2 bases, with 15 bases between. This CDR3 is 16 amino acids long. Per germline, CDR1 SGHTA and CDR2 FQGNSA. CDR3 in DNA: TGTGCCAGCAGCTTACGGGTGCAGGACACACAAGAGACCCAGTACTTC. It translates to CASSLRVQDTQETQYF. Filled out from reference TRBV7-2 and TRBJ2-5, the complete variable domain reads GAGVSQSPSNKVTEKGKDVELRCDPISGHTALYWYRQSLGQGLEFLIYFQGNSAPDKSGLPSDRFSAERTGGSVSTLTIQRTQQEDSAVYLCASSLRVQDTQETQYFGPGTRLLVL.

V gene TRBV12-3 or TRBV12-4 combines with J gene TRBJ1-1; D is unresolved. Trimming removed 3 bases at V and 1 base at J, with 6 bases between. The CDR3 runs to 13 residues. The chain's CDR3 is CASSFAQNTEAFF. The CDR3 DNA follows: TGTGCCAGCAGTTTTGCGCAGAACACTGAAGCTTTCTTT.

This clonotype was seen more than once but under ten times. This chain connects TRBV19 to TRBJ2-3; tentatively, D is TRBD2 (6 bases). The CDR3 runs 17 residues. Germline CDR1 reads LNHDA; CDR2 reads SQIVND (reference sequence). The V end was cut by 9 bases, the J end by 2 bases, with 24 bases between. CDR3 DNA sequence: TGTGCCAGCCCACCCGCGGGGCAGGCTACTTCCACAGATACGCAGTATTTT. Encoded protein: CASPPAGQATSTDTQYF. Filled out from reference TRBV19 and TRBJ2-3, the complete variable domain reads DGGITQSPKYLFRKEGQNVTLSCEQNLNHDAMYWYRQDPGQGLRLIYYSQIVNDFQKGDIAEGYSVSREKKESFPLTVTSAQKNPTAFYLCASPPAGQATSTDTQYFGPGTRLTVL.

This rearrangement joins TRBV27 to TRBJ2-2; no reliable D call. CDR1 is MNHEY, CDR2 SMNVEV, per germline (reference sequence). V lost 0 bases and J 0 bases, leaving 14 bases between the germline ends. The CDR3 sequence is 18 residues long. The chain's CDR3 is CASSLSNRPLTNTGELFF. The CDR3 DNA reads as TGTGCCAGCAGTTTATCGAATCGCCCGCTGACGAACACCGGGGAGCTGTTTTTT.

The rearrangement uses TRBV5-6 and TRBJ2-3, with D perhaps matching TRBD1 or TRBD2 (5 bases each). This CDR3 comprises 18 residues. CDR1 and CDR2 from the germline V gene are SGHDT and YYEEEE. Trimming took off 3 bases at V and 0 bases at J, with 20 bases between the two ends. This chain's CDR3 is CASSSFGSGTTSTDTQYF. CDR3 sequence (DNA): TGTGCCAGCAGCTCTTTTGGTTCGGGGACGACTAGCACAGATACGCAGTATTTT. Drawing the rest from reference TRBV5-6 and TRBJ2-3, the complete variable domain is DAGVTQSPTHLIKTRGQQVTLRCSPKSGHDTVSWYQQALGQGPQFIFQYYEEEERQRGNFPDRFSGHQFPNYSSELNVNALLLGDSALYLCASSSFGSGTTSTDTQYFGPGTRLTVL.

This rearrangement joins TRBV7-8 to TRBJ2-2; D remains unclear. This CDR3 region has 13 residues. CDR1 SGHVS and CDR2 FQNEAQ come from the germline V gene. The V and J ends lost 5 bases and 4 bases respectively, with 8 bases between them. The CDR3 loop reads CASSKSTTGELFF. The CDR3 DNA sequence: TGTGCCAGCAGCAAGAGTACCACCGGGGAGCTGTTTTTT.

This clonotype occurred a few times. V gene TRBV28 combines with J gene TRBJ2-2; D could derive from TRBD1 or TRBD2 (5 bases each). The V gene lost 3 bases and the J gene lost 6 bases, with 17 bases spanning the gap. The CDR3 length is 16 residues. CDR1 and CDR2 (germline): MDHEN, SYDVKM. The CDR3 reads CASSFEALGAAGELFF. For the CDR3, the DNA is TGTGCCAGCAGTTTCGAGGCCCTCGGGGCTGCCGGGGAGCTGTTTTTT. The variable domain in full, completed from reference TRBV28 and TRBJ2-2, reads DVKVTQSSRYLVKRTGEKVFLECVQDMDHENMFWYRQDPGLGLRLIYFSYDVKMKEKGDIPEGYSVSREKKERFSLILESASTNQTSMYLCASSFEALGAAGELFFGEGSRLTVL.

Only a few counts were recorded for this clonotype. The chain has TRBV6-1 and TRBJ1-5; D is ambiguous. CDR1 MNHNS and CDR2 SASEGT come from the germline V gene. There are 15 residues in the CDR3. Trimming took 0 bases from V and 3 from J, leaving 9 bases between them. The CDR3 sequence: CASSEAGVFNQPQHF. CDR3 sequence (DNA): TGTGCCAGCAGTGAAGCAGGAGTTTTCAATCAGCCCCAGCATTTT.

The V and J genes are TRBV7-9 and TRBJ2-5, with 8 bases matching TRBD2. From germline, CDR1 is SEHNR and CDR2 FQNEAQ (reference sequence). The CDR3 sequence is 14 residues long. Germline trimming cut 2 bases from V and 2 bases from J; bases unmatched to any gene: 1. CDR3 protein: CASSLPGGQETQYF. CDR3 DNA sequence: TGTGCCAGCAGCTTACCGGGGGGGCAAGAGACCCAGTACTTC.

The genes are TRBV12-3 or TRBV12-4 and TRBJ2-7, with a possible D match to TRBD2 (7 bases). The V end lost 6 bases, the J end lost 6 bases, and 9 bases lay between the germline ends. The CDR3 spans 11 residues. CDR3 loop: CASRGGREQYF. CDR3 DNA: TGTGCCAGCAGGGGGGGGCGCGAGCAGTACTTC.

This rearrangement joins TRBV30 to TRBJ2-7; 16 nucleotides match TRBD2. V dropped 0 bases and J dropped 4; count of bases not matched to a gene: 9. Germline V CDR1 and CDR2: GTSNPN, SVGIG (reference sequence). CDR3 length: 18 amino acids. The CDR3 sequence is CAWSVPLGLAGGIYEQYF. The CDR3 DNA sequence: TGTGCCTGGAGTGTACCGTTGGGACTAGCGGGAGGGATTTACGAGCAGTACTTC.

The table lists this clonotype with many counts. The chain combines TRBV20-1 with TRBJ2-3; TRBD2 agrees at 9 bases. V gave up 0 bases and J gave up 1 base; unmatched junction bases: 5. Germline V gives CDR1 DFQATT, CDR2 SNEGSKA (reference sequence). This CDR3 region has 16 residues. The CDR3 is CSAREVRTSGTDTQYF. For the CDR3, the DNA is TGCAGTGCTAGAGAGGTGAGGACTAGCGGCACAGATACGCAGTATTTT.

In its sample, this clonotype was seen a few times. The chain carries TRBV9 and TRBJ1-2; 7 bases line up with TRBD1. The CDR3 consists of 15 residues. From germline, CDR1 is SGDLS and CDR2 YYNGEE. V lost 4 bases and J lost 4; bases outside the gene matches: 10. The CDR3 sequence is CASSSRTGLTYGYTF. The CDR3 DNA follows: TGTGCCAGCAGCTCCCGGACAGGCCTAACCTATGGCTACACCTTC.

The chain links TRBV6-2 or TRBV6-3 to TRBJ2-6, with 9 bases aligning to TRBD2. The V and J ends lost 2 bases and 0 bases, in that order; junction bases with no gene match: 8. The CDR3 runs to 19 residues. CDR1 is MNHEY, CDR2 SVGEGT, per germline. CDR3 DNA sequence: TGTGCCAGCAGTTACCCTCAGGCGGGAGGGCCCTCTGGGGCCAACGTCCTGACTTTC. Amino acid sequence: CASSYPQAGGPSGANVLTF.

This clonotype has a count of ten or more. The CDR3 loop reads CATSDFRETQYF. CDR3 sequence (DNA): TGTGCCACCAGTGATTTCCGGGAGACCCAGTACTTC. This chain connects TRBV24-1 to TRBJ2-5; unclear D gene. Trimming shortened V by 1 base and J by 5 bases, and 4 bases separated the two germline ends. The germline V gene encodes CDR1 KGHDR and CDR2 SFDVKD. This CDR3 spans 12 amino acids.

The rearrangement joins TRBV7-8 to TRBJ1-5, with D possibly TRBD1 on 6 matching bases. V was clipped by 5 bases and J by 2 bases, with 13 bases between them. CDR1 and CDR2 (germline): SGHVS, FQNEAQ. This CDR3 has 15 residues. Here the CDR3 DNA reads TGTGCCAGCAGCGGGGCCGAGGGGGGCAATCAGCCCCAGCATTTT. It specifies CASSGAEGGNQPQHF.

This chain joins TRBV5-1 and TRBJ2-1; 8 nucleotides line up with TRBD2. CDR3 length: 16 residues. V was clipped by 4 bases and J by 8 bases; unmatched bases: 14. The V gene's germline CDR1 is SGHRS and CDR2 YFSETQ. CDR3 protein: CASSPRTSTGVHEQFF. The CDR3 nucleotides read TGCGCCAGCAGCCCCCGGACTAGCACAGGTGTCCATGAGCAGTTCTTC.

This clonotype was picked up a small number of times. This chain links TRBV29-1 with TRBJ2-3, with TRBD1 identical over 8 bases. This CDR3 is built from 13 residues. Trimming at V came to 7 bases and at J to 2 bases, leaving 5 bases not matched to a gene. Germline V gene sequence: CDR1 SQVTM, CDR2 ANQGSEA. The CDR3 spells CSAGTGLTDTQYF. Written as DNA, the CDR3 is TGCAGCGCCGGGACAGGCCTCACAGATACGCAGTATTTT.

In its sample, this clonotype was seen many times. The gene calls are TRBV6-4 and TRBJ2-3; possibly TRBD2 for D (7 bases). This CDR3 comprises 15 residues. Germline loops: CDR1 MRHNA, CDR2 SNTAGT. Between the trimmed V and J ends, which lost 2 bases and 0 bases, there was a span of 9 bases. CDR3 nucleotide sequence: TGTGCCAGCAGTGACGGGGGGGCTAGCACAGATACGCAGTATTTT. It is translated as CASSDGGASTDTQYF.

The genes are TRBV28 and TRBJ1-2; TRBD1 might be the D (5 bases). V was cut by 2 bases and J by 4 bases, with 11 bases left in between. CDR1 is MDHEN and CDR2 is SYDVKM in the germline V gene. CDR3 length: 14 residues. The CDR3 DNA is TGTGCCAGCAGTTTAGACAGACGCGGCTATGGCTACACCTTC. Translating it yields CASSLDRRGYGYTF.